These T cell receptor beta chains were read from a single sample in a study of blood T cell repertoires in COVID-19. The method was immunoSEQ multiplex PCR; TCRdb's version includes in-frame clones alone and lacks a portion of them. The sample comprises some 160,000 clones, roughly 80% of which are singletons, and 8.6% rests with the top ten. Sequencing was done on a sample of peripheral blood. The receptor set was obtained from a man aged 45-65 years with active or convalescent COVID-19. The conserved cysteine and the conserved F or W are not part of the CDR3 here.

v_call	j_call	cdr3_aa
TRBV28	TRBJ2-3	ASSLSPSGPSTDTQY
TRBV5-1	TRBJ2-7	ASSLDGQGNYEQY
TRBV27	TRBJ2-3	ASSLWGRLSTDTQY
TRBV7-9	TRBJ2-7	ASRFGQAPYEQY
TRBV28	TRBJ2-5	ASSWGLAVEETQY
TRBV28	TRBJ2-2	ASSLRLVPGTGELF
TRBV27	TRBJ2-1	ASSPGQGSYNEQF
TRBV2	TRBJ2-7	ASTGGREQY
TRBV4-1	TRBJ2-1	ASSPGLARYNEQF
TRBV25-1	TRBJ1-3	ASSRQGANTGNTIY
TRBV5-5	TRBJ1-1	ASSLEGQGTEAF
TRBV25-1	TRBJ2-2	ASSVTGGAGELF
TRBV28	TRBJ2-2	ASGRVGRGRPGELF
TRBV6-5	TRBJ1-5	ASKGGQFSNQPQH
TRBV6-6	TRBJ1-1	ASISPPGNTEAF
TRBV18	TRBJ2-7	ASSPPGGLVEQY
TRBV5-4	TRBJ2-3	ASSGSGRSADTQY
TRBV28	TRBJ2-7	ASSPTGTGAHEQY
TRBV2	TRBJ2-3	ASRGGLAGEAVDTQY
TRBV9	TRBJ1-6	ASSVGGLGSPLH
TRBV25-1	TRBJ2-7	ASSEGLAGSGEQY
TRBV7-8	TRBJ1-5	ASSLGRGGQPQH
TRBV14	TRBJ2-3	ASSHPGTSTDTQY
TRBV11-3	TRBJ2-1	ASSLGGGKGDNEQF
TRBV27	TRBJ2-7	ASSGVRGGSYEQY
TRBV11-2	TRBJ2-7	ASSLGDSSLGEQY
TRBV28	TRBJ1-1	ASSSPGVGEAF
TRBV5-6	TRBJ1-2	ASSLVGQGYGYT
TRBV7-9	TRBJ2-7	ASSRYRDRGAEQY
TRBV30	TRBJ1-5	AWSRQGLGDQH
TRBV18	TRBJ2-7	ASSEDREVYEQY
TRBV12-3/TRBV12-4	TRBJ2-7	ASSVGTIYEQY
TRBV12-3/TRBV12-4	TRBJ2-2	ASGRETGELF
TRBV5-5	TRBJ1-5	ASSHTTPEPQH
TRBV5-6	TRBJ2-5	ASSSLQRGRDQETQY
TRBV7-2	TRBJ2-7	ASSSGTSWAQY
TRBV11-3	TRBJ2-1	ASSPSLVSNEQF
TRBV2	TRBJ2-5	ASIQGGAETQY
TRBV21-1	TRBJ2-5	ASSKGPFQGTSGSLLETQY
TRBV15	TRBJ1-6	ATSRARQGLSPLH
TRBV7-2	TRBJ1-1	ASSTTGGTEAF
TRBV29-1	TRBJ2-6	SVVVVSGANVLT
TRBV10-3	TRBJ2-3	AISESSEADTQY
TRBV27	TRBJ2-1	ASSLWGLGSYNEQF
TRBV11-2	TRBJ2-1	ASSLEILAGRLGEQF
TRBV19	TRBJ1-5	ASSIDRNNQPQH
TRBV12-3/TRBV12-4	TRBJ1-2	ASSFSGDYGYT
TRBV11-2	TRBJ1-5	ASSDTGYQPQH
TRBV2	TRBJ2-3	ASTPALIRGDTQY
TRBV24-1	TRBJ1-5	ATSGNGQPQH
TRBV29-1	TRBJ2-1	SVEDAVAGGLDNEQF
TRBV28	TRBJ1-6	ASSFSASLDSPLH
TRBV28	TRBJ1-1	ASRYQVFGTEAF